This note documents a single T cell receptor (beta chain) sequence. The V and J ends lost 7 bases and 4 bases respectively, with 13 bases between them. The CDR3 loop spans 13 amino acids. Germline V lookup: CDR1 MNHEY, CDR2 SMNVEV (reference sequence). The sample originates from a study of shared clonotypes between healthy human individuals. Method: immunoSEQ multiplex PCR; TCRdb's copy keeps in-frame clones and lacks some. The table has approximately 1.9 million clones, 85% to 95% seen once. Terminally differentiated effector memory CD45RA+ cells were left out of the naive CD8 fraction, which was CD45RO-negative and positively selected for CCR7.

This clonotype was obtained from a man between 18 and 29 years old in good health. Some clones in this sample may be carry-over from other donors' samples. Sequenced sample: naive CD8+ T cells from PBMCs. This sequence joins TRBV27 and TRBJ1-1; D is unresolved. CDR3 in amino acids: CASTSPLGTEAFF. The CDR3 nucleotides read TGTGCCAGCACCTCCCCCCTAGGCACTGAAGCTTTCTTT.